This T cell receptor (beta chain) was found in a study of CXCR3-negative and CXCR3-positive naive CD8 T cells. Across the study: The total count of TRB reads reached about 135 million, and each library contributed about 1.5 +/- 0.3 million. Study-wide results and limits: Within a donor, both naive subsets shared TRBV-TRBJ usage, unlike memory cells. Hydrophobicity of TRB CDR3s was greater in CXCR3-positive naive cells than in CXCR3-negative naive cells.

Per the germline V gene, CDR1 is MDHEN and CDR2 is SYDVKM. This CDR3 comprises 12 residues. The libraries of TRB cDNA were constructed through 5' RACE using UMI labels. TCRdb reprocessed the 5' RACE reads and keeps a single row for each CDR3 protein, giving no DNA. Its table lists under 7,500 distinct CDR3 sequences. This clonotype is deemed medium-sized by its frequency. What it binds is unknown. The chain links TRBV28 to TRBJ1-1; the D gene TCRdb calls, TRBD1, cannot be checked with no DNA. The clonotype originates from a human donor in good health. Some clones in this sample may be carry-over from other donors' samples. The specimen was naive CXCR3- CD8+ T cells from blood. Subset reported: CD45RO-CCR7+CD27+CD95- naive CD8+ T cells lacking CXCR3 (TNR3-). The CDR3 reads CASRTGNTEAFF.